The clone carrying this T cell receptor (beta chain) was seen a few times. Authors' data handling: Reference gene primer amplification yielded estimated nucleated cell counts. The table came from immunoSEQ multiplex PCR; TCRdb's copy has only in-frame clones and leaves some out. The DNA gave D and trimming, while V, J and clone size come from that table. The sample has tens of thousands of clones, approximately 80% seen once. The data originate from a study of blood T cell repertoires in COVID-19. Study overall: In each case, the material was cDNA or gDNA derived from T cells, B-cell-depleted T cells, or PBMCs.

The sequenced sample was peripheral blood. The sequence derives from a woman aged 55 to 70 with acute or convalescent COVID-19.

This CDR3 is CASSSLQGAQGETQYF. CDR3 bases: TGTGCCAGCAGTTCCCTTCAGGGGGCGCAAGGAGAGACCCAGTACTTC. The gene calls are TRBV6-5 and TRBJ2-5; TRBD1 matches 8 bases. The CDR3 contains 16 residues. CDR1 and CDR2 (germline): MNHEY, SVGAGI. V gave up 4 bases and J gave up 4 bases; unmatched junction bases: 11.